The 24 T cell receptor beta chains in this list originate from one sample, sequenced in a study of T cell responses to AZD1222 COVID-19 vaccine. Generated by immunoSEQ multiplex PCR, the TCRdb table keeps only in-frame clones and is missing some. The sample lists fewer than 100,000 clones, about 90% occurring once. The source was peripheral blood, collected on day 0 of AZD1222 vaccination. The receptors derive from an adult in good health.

The CDR3 DNA reads TGTGCCAGCAGCTCACGGACTAATACAGATACGCAGTATTTT. It yields the protein CASSSRTNTDTQYF. This rearrangement joins TRBV9 to TRBJ2-3; a weak D match, TRBD2 (6 bases). The CDR3 totals 14 residues. From germline, CDR1 is SGDLS and CDR2 YYNGEE. Trimming pared 4 bases from V and 3 bases from J, leaving 12 bases between.

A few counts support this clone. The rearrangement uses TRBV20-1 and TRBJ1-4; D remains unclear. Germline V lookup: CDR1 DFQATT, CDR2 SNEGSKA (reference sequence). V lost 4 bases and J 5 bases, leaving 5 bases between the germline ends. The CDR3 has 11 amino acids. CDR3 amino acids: CSAKPNEKLFF. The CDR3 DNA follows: TGCAGTGCTAAACCCAATGAAAAACTGTTTTTT.

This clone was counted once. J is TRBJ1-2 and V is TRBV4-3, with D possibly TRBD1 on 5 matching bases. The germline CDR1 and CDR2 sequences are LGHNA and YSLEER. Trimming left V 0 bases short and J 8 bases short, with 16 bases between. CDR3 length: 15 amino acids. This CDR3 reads CASSQEIRGTGGYTF. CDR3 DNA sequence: TGCGCCAGCAGCCAAGAGATCCGGGGGACGGGGGGCTACACCTTC.

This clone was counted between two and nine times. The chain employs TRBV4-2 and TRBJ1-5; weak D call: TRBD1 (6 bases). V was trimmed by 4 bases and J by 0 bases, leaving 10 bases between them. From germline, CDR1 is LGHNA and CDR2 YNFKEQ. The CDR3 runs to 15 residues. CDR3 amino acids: CASSRQVYSNQPQHF. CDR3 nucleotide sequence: TGTGCCAGCAGCCGACAGGTTTATAGCAATCAGCCCCAGCATTTT.

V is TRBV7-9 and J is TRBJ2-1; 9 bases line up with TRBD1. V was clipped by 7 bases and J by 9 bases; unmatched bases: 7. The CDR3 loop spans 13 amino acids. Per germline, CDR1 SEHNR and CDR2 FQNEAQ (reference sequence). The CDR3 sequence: CASTGQGIAEQFF. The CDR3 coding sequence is TGTGCCAGCACGGGACAGGGCATTGCTGAGCAGTTCTTC.

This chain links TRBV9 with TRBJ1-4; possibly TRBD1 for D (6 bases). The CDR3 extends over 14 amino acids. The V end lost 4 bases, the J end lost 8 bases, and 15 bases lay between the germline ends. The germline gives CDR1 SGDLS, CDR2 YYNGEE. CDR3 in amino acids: CASSPGVGGEKLFF. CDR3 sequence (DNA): TGTGCCAGCAGCCCCGGGGTGGGGGGCGAAAAACTGTTTTTT.

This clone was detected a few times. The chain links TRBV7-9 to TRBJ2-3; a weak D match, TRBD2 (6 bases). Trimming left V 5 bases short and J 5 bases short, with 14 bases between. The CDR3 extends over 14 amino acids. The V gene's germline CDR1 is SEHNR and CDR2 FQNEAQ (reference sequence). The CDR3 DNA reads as TGTGCCAGCAGCACCGATGGAGCGGGAGATACGCAGTATTTT. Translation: CASSTDGAGDTQYF.

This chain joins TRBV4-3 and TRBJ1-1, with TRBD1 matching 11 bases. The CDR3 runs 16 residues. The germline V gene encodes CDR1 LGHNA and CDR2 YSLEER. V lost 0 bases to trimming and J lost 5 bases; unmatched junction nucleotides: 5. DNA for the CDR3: TGCGCCAGCAGCCAAGAATTAGGGACAGGGGGAACTGAAGCTTTCTTT. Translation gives CASSQELGTGGTEAFF.

This chain's CDR3 is CASSYSGRGPEAFF. CDR3 nucleotides: TGTGCCAGCAGTTACTCGGGGAGGGGGCCTGAAGCTTTCTTT. The gene calls are TRBV6-2 or TRBV6-3 and TRBJ1-1, with 7 bases lining up with TRBD1. The germline V gene encodes CDR1 MNHEY and CDR2 SVGEGT. J lost 6 bases, V lost 0 bases, and 4 bases had no gene match. The CDR3 is 14 amino acids.

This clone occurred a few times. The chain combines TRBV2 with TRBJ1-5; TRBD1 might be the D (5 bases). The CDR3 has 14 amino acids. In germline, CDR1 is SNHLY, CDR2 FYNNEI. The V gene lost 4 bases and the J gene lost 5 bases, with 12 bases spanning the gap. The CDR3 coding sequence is TGTGCCAGCAGTGGATCCAGGGAAGATCAGCCCCAGCATTTT. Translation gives CASSGSREDQPQHF. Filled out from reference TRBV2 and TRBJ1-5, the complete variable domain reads EPEVTQTPSHQVTQMGQEVILRCVPISNHLYFYWYRQILGQKVEFLVSFYNNEISEKSEIFDDQFSVERPDGSNFTLKIRSTKLEDSAMYFCASSGSREDQPQHFGDGTRLSIL.

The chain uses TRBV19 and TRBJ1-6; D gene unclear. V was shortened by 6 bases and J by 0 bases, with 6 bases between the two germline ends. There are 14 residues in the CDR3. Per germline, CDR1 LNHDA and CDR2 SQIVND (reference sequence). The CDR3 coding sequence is TGTGCCAGTAGGATTAGCTCCTATAATTCACCCCTCCACTTT. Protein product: CASRISSYNSPLHF.

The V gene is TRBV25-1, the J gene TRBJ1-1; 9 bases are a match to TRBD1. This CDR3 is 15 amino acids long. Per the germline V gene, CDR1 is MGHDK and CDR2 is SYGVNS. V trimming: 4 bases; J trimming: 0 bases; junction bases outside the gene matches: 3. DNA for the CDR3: TGTGCCAGCAGTGCCAACAGGGGGCTGAACACTGAAGCTTTCTTT. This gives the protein CASSANRGLNTEAFF.

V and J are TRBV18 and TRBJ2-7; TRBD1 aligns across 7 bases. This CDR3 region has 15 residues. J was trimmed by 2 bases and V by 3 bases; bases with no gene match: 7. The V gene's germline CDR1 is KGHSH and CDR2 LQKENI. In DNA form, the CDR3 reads TGTGCCAGCTCACCCTCCGGGACAGAGACCTACGAGCAGTACTTC. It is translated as CASSPSGTETYEQYF.

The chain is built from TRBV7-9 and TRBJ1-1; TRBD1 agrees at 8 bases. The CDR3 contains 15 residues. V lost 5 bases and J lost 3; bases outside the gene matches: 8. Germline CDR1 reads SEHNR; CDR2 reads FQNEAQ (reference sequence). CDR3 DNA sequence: TGTGCCAGCAGCCCCAATACAGGGGGAGACACTGAAGCTTTCTTT. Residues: CASSPNTGGDTEAFF.

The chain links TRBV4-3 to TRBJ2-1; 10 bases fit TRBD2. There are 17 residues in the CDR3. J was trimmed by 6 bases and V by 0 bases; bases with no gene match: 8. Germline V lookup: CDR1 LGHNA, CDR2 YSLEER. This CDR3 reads CASSQDPRAGGPNEQFF. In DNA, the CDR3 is TGCGCCAGCAGCCAAGACCCCCGAGCGGGGGGGCCCAATGAGCAGTTCTTC.

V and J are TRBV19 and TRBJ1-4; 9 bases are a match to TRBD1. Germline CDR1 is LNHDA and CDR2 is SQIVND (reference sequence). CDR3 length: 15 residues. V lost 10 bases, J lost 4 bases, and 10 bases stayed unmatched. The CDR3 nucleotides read TGTGCCACAATGGGGGACAGGGTCGTTAATGAAAAACTGTTTTTT. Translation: CATMGDRVVNEKLFF.

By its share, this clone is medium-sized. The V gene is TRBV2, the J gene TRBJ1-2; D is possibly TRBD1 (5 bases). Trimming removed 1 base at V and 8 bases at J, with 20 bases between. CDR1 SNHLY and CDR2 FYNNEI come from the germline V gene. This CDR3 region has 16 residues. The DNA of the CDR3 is TGTGCCAGCAGTGAAGTGTTCAGTGGGACCCCCTTCGGCTACACCTTC. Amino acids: CASSEVFSGTPFGYTF. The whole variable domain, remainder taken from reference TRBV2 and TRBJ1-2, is EPEVTQTPSHQVTQMGQEVILRCVPISNHLYFYWYRQILGQKVEFLVSFYNNEISEKSEIFDDQFSVERPDGSNFTLKIRSTKLEDSAMYFCASSEVFSGTPFGYTFGSGTRLTVV.

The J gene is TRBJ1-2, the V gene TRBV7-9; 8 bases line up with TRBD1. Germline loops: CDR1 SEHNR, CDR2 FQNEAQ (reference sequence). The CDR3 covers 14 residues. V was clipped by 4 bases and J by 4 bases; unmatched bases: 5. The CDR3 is CASSSDRVLYGYTF. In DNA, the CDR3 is TGTGCCAGCAGCTCGGACAGGGTGCTCTATGGCTACACCTTC.

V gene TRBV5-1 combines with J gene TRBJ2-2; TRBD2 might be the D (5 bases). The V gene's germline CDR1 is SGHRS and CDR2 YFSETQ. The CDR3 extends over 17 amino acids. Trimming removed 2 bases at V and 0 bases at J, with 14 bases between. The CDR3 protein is CASSFMGAQTNTGELFF. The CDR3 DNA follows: TGCGCCAGCAGCTTTATGGGAGCGCAGACGAACACCGGGGAGCTGTTTTTT.

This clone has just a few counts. CDR3 DNA: TGTGCCAGCAGTTACATCAGGGACAATCAGCCCCAGCATTTT. It is translated as CASSYIRDNQPQHF. The V and J genes are TRBV6-2 or TRBV6-3 and TRBJ1-5, with D maybe TRBD1 (5 bases). Between the trimmed V and J ends, which lost 2 bases and 3 bases, there was a span of 8 bases. CDR1 and CDR2 (germline): MNHEY, SVGEGT. CDR3 length equals 14 residues.

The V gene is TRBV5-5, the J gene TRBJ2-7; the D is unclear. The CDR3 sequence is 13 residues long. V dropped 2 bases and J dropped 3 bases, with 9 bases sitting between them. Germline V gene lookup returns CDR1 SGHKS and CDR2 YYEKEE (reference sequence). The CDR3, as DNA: TGTGCCAGCAGCTTAGACACGTACTACGAGCAGTACTTC. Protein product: CASSLDTYYEQYF.

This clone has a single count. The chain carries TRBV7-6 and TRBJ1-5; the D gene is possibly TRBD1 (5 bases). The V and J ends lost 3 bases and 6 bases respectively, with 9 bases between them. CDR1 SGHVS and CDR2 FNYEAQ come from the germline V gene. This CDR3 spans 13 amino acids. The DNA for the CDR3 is TGTGCCAGCAGCTTGGGGCAGTCTCAGCCCCAGCATTTT. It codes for CASSLGQSQPQHF.

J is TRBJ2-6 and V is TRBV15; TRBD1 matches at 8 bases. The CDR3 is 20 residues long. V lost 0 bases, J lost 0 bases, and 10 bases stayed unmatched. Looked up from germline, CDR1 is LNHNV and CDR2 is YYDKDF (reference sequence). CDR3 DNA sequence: TGTGCCACCAGCAGAGACGCTGGGGGGACAGGTATCTCTGGGGCCAACGTCCTGACTTTC. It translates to CATSRDAGGTGISGANVLTF.

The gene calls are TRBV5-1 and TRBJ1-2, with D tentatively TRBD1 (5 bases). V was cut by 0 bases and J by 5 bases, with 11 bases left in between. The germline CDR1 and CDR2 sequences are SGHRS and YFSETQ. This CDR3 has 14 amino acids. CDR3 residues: CASSLGSGDYGYTF. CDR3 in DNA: TGCGCCAGCAGCTTGGGATCGGGGGATTATGGCTACACCTTC.